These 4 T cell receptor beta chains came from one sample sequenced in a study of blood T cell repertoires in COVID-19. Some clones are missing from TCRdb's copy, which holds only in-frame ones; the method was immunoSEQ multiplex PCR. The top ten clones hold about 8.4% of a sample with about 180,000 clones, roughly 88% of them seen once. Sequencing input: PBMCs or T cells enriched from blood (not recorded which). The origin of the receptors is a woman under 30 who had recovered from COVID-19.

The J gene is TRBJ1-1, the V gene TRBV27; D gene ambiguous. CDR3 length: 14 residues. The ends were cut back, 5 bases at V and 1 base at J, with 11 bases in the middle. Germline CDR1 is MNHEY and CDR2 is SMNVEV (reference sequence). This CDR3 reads CASSLVSRNTEAFF. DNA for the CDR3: TGTGCCAGCAGTCTGGTTTCCAGGAACACTGAAGCTTTCTTT.

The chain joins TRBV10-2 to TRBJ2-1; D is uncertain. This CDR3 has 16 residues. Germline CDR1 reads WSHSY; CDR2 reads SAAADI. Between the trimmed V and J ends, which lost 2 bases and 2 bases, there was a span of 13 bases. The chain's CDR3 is CASSELGNVAYNEQFF. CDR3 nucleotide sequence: TGCGCCAGCAGTGAGCTGGGCAACGTCGCCTACAATGAGCAGTTCTTC.

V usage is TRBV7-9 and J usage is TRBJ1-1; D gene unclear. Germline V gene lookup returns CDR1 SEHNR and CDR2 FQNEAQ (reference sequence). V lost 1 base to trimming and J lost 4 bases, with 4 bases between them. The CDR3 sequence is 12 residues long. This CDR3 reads CASSLGSTEAFF. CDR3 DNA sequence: TGTGCCAGCAGCTTAGGGAGCACTGAAGCTTTCTTT.

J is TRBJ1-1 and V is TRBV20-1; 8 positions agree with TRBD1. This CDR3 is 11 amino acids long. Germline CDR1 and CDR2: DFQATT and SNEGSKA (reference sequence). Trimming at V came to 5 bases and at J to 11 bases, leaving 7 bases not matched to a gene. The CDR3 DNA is TGCAGTGCTGAAGACAGGGGAAGTGCTTTCTTT. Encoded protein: CSAEDRGSAFF.